Each of the 14 T cell receptor beta chains below was sequenced from the same sample in a study of T cell responses to AZD1222 COVID-19 vaccine. Clones were sequenced by immunoSEQ multiplex PCR, and TCRdb holds only the in-frame ones, with some missing. This repertoire shows under 110,000 clones, around 84% found once; its top ten account for about 1.5%. The source was peripheral blood, collected on day 0 of AZD1222 vaccination. Every receptor here comes from an adult in good health.

J is TRBJ2-5 and V is TRBV11-3; D is perhaps TRBD1 (5 bases). This CDR3 spans 15 amino acids. V lost 5 bases to trimming and J lost 4 bases, with 17 bases between them. Per the germline V gene, CDR1 is SGHNT and CDR2 is YENEEA. The CDR3 DNA reads as TGTGCCAGCAGCGGACAACCGGGCCCTCGAGAGACCCAGTACTTC. It yields the protein CASSGQPGPRETQYF.

The J gene is TRBJ2-7, the V gene TRBV19; 10 positions agree with TRBD1. Per germline, CDR1 LNHDA and CDR2 SQIVND (reference sequence). V lost 5 bases, J lost 3 bases, and 7 bases stayed unmatched. The CDR3 loop spans 15 amino acids. Here the CDR3 reads CASSSPRTGGYEQYF. CDR3 nucleotide sequence: TGTGCCAGTAGTTCCCCTAGGACAGGGGGCTACGAGCAGTACTTC.

V is TRBV3-1 (or the pseudogene TRBV3-2) and J is TRBJ2-1; TRBD2 aligns across 10 bases. The CDR3 length is 15 residues. The J segment lost 5 bases and the V segment lost 4 bases, leaving 5 bases of the junction unmatched. Looked up from germline, CDR1 is LGHDT and CDR2 is YNNKEL (reference sequence). CDR3 region: CASSLAGGLDNEQFF. The CDR3 nucleotides read TGTGCCAGCAGCCTAGCGGGAGGTCTTGACAATGAGCAGTTCTTC.

The chain combines TRBV28 with TRBJ1-5; D remains unclear. The CDR3 has 16 amino acids. The germline gives CDR1 MDHEN, CDR2 SYDVKM. V was shortened by 5 bases and J by 2 bases, with 16 bases between the two germline ends. CDR3 sequence: CASSTRREERNQPQHF. In DNA form, the CDR3 reads TGTGCCAGCAGTACACGGCGGGAGGAGCGCAATCAGCCCCAGCATTTT. The entire variable domain, with the rest obtained from reference TRBV28 and TRBJ1-5, is as follows: DVKVTQSSRYLVKRTGEKVFLECVQDMDHENMFWYRQDPGLGLRLIYFSYDVKMKEKGDIPEGYSVSREKKERFSLILESASTNQTSMYLCASSTRREERNQPQHFGDGTRLSIL.

This rearrangement joins TRBV7-2 to TRBJ1-6; a weak D match, TRBD1 (5 bases). The CDR3 covers 15 residues. V lost 5 bases and J lost 5, with 13 bases in between. CDR1 and CDR2 (germline): SGHTA, FQGNSA. The CDR3 protein is CASSIREGNNSPLHF. The CDR3 DNA follows: TGTGCCAGCAGCATCAGGGAGGGGAATAATTCACCCCTCCACTTT.

The CDR3 region has the DNA TGCAGCGTTGAAAAACGGGAGGGCCTAAACGAGCAGTACTTC. Translating gives CSVEKREGLNEQYF. The rearrangement links TRBV29-1 to TRBJ2-7; 8 bases agree with TRBD2. CDR1 is SQVTM and CDR2 is ANQGSEA in the germline V gene. CDR3 length: 14 residues. With V trimmed by 2 bases and J by 5 bases, 8 bases remained unmatched.

The chain links TRBV7-2 to TRBJ2-7; D gene unclear. This CDR3 has 14 residues. The germline V gene encodes CDR1 SGHTA and CDR2 FQGNSA. The V end lost 2 bases, the J end lost 3 bases, and 11 bases lay between the germline ends. The CDR3 here is CASSLLANSYEQYF. The DNA for the CDR3 is TGTGCCAGCAGCTTACTCGCTAATAGCTACGAGCAGTACTTC.

V usage is TRBV7-2 and J usage is TRBJ1-4, with D perhaps matching TRBD1 (5 bases). Germline assignment: CDR1 SGHTA and CDR2 FQGNSA. The CDR3 is 13 amino acids. V gave up 1 base and J gave up 8 bases, with 8 bases separating them. The CDR3 nucleotides read TGTGCCAGCAGCTTAGTATGGGGGGAAAAACTGTTTTTT. It encodes CASSLVWGEKLFF.

The rearrangement links TRBV9 to TRBJ2-3; D is perhaps TRBD1 or TRBD2 (5 bases each). Trimming stripped 2 bases from V and 0 bases from J, with 22 bases between. The CDR3 totals 19 residues. The germline CDR1 and CDR2 sequences are SGDLS and YYNGEE. This chain's CDR3 is CASSVGLRTGPSSTDTQYF. The DNA for the CDR3 is TGTGCCAGCAGCGTGGGTCTCAGGACGGGACCATCCAGCACAGATACGCAGTATTTT. Full variable domain (outside the CDR3, taken from reference TRBV9 and TRBJ2-3): DSGVTQTPKHLITATGQRVTLRCSPRSGDLSVYWYQQSLDQGLQFLIQYYNGEERAKGNILERFSAQQFPDLHSELNLSSLELGDSALYFCASSVGLRTGPSSTDTQYFGPGTRLTVL.

The count of this clone is one. This rearrangement joins TRBV3-1 (or the pseudogene TRBV3-2) to TRBJ1-2, with a weak D call TRBD1 (5 bases). The V end lost 2 bases, the J end lost 4 bases, and 11 bases lay between the germline ends. This CDR3 contains 14 residues. Germline-derived CDR1 and CDR2 are LGHDT and YNNKEL (reference sequence). The CDR3 is CASSQSQGSYGYTF. The CDR3 nucleotides are TGTGCCAGCAGCCAAAGTCAGGGAAGCTATGGCTACACCTTC.

The V and J genes are TRBV24-1 and TRBJ1-5; unclear D gene. This CDR3 region has 15 residues. From germline, CDR1 is KGHDR and CDR2 SFDVKD. Trimming took off 5 bases at V and 2 bases at J, with 12 bases between the two ends. CDR3 in amino acids: CATSGVEGGNQPQHF. Here the CDR3 DNA reads TGTGCCACCAGTGGGGTAGAGGGTGGCAATCAGCCCCAGCATTTT.

This sequence joins TRBV7-8 and TRBJ2-5, with no clear D. There are 13 residues in the CDR3. V lost 3 bases and J lost 5, with 10 bases in between. From germline, CDR1 is SGHVS and CDR2 FQNEAQ. CDR3 residues: CASSLTISETQYF. The CDR3 DNA reads TGTGCCAGCAGCTTGACGATCTCGGAGACCCAGTACTTC.

The V and J genes are TRBV16 and TRBJ2-7; 9 nucleotides agree with TRBD1. This CDR3 region has 16 residues. J gave up 6 bases and V 3 bases, and 12 bases lay outside the gene matches. CDR1 KGHSY and CDR2 FQNENV come from the germline V gene. The CDR3 DNA is TGTGCCAGCAGCCAGAGAAGTCCCGGGACAGGGATCGAGCAGTACTTC. Protein product: CASSQRSPGTGIEQYF.

V and J are TRBV2 and TRBJ2-2; D tentatively reads TRBD1 or TRBD2 (5 bases each). Germline CDR1 is SNHLY and CDR2 is FYNNEI. The V end lost 3 bases, the J end lost 8 bases, and 10 bases lay between the germline ends. This CDR3 is 13 amino acids long. CDR3 bases: TGTGCCAGCAGTGAGTGGGACCGGGGGGAGCTGTTTTTT. This translates into CASSEWDRGELFF.